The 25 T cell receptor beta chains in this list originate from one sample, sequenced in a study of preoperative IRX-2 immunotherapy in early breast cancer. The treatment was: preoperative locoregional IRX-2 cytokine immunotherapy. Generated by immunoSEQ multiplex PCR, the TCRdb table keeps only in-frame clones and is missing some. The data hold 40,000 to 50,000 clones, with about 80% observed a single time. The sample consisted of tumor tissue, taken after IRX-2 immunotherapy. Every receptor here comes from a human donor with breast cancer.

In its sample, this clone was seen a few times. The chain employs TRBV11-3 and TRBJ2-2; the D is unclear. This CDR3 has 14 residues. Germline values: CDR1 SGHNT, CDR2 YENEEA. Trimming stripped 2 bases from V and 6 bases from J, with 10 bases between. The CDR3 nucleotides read TGTGCCAGCAGCTTAACAAACCGGGCCGGGGAGCTGTTTTTT. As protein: CASSLTNRAGELFF.

DNA of the CDR3: TGTGCCATCAGAGGACAGGCCACGAACTATGGCTACACCTTC. It translates to CAIRGQATNYGYTF. This rearrangement joins TRBV6-8 to TRBJ1-2, with 7 bases lining up with TRBD1. The ends lost 10 bases at V and 2 bases at J; junction bases unmatched: 10. From germline, CDR1 is MNHGY and CDR2 SAAAGT. CDR3 size: 14 residues.

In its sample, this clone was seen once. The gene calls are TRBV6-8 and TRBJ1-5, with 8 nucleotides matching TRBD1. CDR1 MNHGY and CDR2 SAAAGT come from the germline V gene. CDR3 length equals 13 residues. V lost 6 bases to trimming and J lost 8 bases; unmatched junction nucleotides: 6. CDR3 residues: CASSRTGREPQHF. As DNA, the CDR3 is TGTGCCAGCAGCCGGACAGGGAGGGAGCCCCAGCATTTT.

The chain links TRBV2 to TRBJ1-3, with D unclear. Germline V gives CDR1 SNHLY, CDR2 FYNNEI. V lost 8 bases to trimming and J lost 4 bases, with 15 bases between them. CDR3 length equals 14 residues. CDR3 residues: CASGGPSGGNTIYF. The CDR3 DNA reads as TGTGCCAGCGGAGGGCCGTCGGGGGGAAACACCATATATTTT.

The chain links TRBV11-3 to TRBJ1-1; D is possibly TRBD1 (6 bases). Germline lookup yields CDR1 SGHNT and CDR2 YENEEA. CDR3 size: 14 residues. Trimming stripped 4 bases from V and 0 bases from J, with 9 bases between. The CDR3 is CASSWGPMNTEAFF. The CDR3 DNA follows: TGTGCCAGCAGCTGGGGGCCCATGAACACTGAAGCTTTCTTT.

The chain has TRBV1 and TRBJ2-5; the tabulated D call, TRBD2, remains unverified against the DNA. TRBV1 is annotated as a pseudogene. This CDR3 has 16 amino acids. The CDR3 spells CTSSQDRAYGRGVKHF. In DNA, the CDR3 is TGCACCAGCAGCCAAGATCGGGCGTACGGTCGGGGAGTTAAGCACTTC.

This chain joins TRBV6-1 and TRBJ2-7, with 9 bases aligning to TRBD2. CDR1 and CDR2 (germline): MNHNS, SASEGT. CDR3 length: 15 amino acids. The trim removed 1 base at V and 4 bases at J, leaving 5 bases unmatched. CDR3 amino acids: CASSEGSTSGYEQYF. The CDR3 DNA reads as TGTGCCAGCAGTGAAGGGTCGACTAGCGGATACGAGCAGTACTTC.

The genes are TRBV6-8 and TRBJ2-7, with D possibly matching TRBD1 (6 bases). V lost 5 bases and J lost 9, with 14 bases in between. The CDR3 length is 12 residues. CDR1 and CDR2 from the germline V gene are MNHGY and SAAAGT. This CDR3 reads CASSKTGSSQYF. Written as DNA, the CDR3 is TGTGCCAGCAGTAAAACAGGGTCGTCGCAGTACTTC.

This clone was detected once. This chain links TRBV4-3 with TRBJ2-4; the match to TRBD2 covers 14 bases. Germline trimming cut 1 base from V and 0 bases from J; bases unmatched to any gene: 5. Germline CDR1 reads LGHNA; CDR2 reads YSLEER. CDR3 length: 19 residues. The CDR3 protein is CASSQVGLAGGKAKNIQYF. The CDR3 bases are TGCGCCAGCAGCCAAGTAGGACTAGCGGGGGGCAAAGCCAAAAACATTCAGTACTTC.

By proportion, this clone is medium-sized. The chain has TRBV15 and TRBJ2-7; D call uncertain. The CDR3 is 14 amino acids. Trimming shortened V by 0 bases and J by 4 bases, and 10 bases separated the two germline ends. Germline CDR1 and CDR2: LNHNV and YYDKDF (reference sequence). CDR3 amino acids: CATSREATPYEQYF. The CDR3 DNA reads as TGTGCCACCAGCAGAGAGGCAACACCATACGAGCAGTACTTC.

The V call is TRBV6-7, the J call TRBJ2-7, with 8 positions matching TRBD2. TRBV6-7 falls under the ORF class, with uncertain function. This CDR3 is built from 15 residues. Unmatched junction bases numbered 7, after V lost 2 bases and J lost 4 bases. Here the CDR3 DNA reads TGTGCCAGCAGTTACCGGGAGGCTAGCGGGTACGAGCAGTACTTC. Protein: CASSYREASGYEQYF.

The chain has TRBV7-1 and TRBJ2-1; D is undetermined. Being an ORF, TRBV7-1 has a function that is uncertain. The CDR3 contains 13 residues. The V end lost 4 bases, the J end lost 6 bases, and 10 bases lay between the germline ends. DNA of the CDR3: TGTGCCAGCAGCTGGGATATGGGCAATGAGCAGTTCTTC. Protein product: CASSWDMGNEQFF.

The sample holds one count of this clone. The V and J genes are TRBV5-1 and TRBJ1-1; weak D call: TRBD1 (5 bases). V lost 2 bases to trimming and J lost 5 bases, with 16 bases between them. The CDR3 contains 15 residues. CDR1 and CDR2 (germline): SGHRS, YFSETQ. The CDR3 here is CASSLLGHPGTEAFF. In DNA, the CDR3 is TGCGCCAGCAGCTTACTAGGACACCCGGGGACTGAAGCTTTCTTT.

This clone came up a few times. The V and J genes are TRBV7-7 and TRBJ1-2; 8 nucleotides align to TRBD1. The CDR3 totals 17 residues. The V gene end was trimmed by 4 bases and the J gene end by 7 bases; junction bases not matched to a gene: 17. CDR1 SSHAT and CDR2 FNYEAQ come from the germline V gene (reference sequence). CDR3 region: CASSSVTRQGMASGYTF. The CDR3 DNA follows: TGTGCCAGCAGCTCCGTCACTCGACAGGGGATGGCTAGTGGCTACACCTTC.

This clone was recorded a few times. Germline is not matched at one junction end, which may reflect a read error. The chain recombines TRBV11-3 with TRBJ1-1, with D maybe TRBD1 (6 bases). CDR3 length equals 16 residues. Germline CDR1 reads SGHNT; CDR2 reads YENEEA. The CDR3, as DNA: TGTGCCAGCAGTTTAGAGGGGACACGGTTGAACACTGAAGCTTTCTTT. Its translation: CASSLEGTRLNTEAFF.

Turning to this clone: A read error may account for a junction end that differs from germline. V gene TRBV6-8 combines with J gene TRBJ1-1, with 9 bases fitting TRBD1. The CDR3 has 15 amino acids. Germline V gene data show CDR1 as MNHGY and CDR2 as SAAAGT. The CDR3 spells CAISGRTGANTEAFF. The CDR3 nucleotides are TGTGCCATCAGTGGGAGGACAGGGGCGAACACTGAAGCTTTCTTT.

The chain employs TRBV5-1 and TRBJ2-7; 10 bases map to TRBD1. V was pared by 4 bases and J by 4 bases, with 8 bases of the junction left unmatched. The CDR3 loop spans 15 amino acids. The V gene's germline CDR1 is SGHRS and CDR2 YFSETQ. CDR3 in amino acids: CASSVGQGVGYEQYF. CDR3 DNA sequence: TGCGCCAGCAGCGTCGGACAGGGGGTGGGGTACGAGCAGTACTTC.

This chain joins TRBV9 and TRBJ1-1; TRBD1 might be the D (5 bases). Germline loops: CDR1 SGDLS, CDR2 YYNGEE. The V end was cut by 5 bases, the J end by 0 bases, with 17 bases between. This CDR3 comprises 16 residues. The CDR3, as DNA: TGTGCCAGCAGTGAAAGGATGGCAGGGTTGAACACTGAAGCTTTCTTT. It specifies CASSERMAGLNTEAFF.

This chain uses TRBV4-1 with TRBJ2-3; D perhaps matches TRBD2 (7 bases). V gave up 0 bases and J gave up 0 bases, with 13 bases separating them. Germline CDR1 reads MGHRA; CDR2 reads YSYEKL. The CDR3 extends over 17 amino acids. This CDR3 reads CASSQDPAGASTDTQYF. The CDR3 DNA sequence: TGCGCCAGCAGCCAAGATCCGGCGGGGGCTAGCACAGATACGCAGTATTTT.

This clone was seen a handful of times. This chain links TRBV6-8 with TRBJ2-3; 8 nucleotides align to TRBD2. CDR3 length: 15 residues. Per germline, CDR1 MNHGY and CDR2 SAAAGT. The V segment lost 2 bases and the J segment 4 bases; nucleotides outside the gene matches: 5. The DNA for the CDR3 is TGTGCCAGCAGTTACGGGCGGGGGGATTCAGATACGCAGTATTTT. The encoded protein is CASSYGRGDSDTQYF.

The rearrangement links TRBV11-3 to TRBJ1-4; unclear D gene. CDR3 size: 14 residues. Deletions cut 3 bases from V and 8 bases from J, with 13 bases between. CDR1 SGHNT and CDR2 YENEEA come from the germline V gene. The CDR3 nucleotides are TGTGCCAGCAGCTTTACGCCAGGTCGGGAAAAACTGTTTTTT. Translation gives CASSFTPGREKLFF.

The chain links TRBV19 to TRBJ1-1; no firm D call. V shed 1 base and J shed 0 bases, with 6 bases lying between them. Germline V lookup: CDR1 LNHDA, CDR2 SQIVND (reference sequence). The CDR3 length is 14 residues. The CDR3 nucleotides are TGTGCCAGTAGTATAGGGATTATGAACACTGAAGCTTTCTTT. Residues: CASSIGIMNTEAFF.

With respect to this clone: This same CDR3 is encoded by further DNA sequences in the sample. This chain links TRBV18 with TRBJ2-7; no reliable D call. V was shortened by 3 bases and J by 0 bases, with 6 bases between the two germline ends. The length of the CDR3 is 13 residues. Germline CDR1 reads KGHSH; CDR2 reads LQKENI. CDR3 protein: CASSPPSSYEQYF. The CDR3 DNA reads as TGTGCCAGCTCACCCCCTAGCTCCTACGAGCAGTACTTC.

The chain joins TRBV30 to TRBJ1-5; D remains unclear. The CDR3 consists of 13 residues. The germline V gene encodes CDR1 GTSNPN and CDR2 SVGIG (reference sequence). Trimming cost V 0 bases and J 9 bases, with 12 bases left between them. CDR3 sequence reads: CAWSVRALLPQHF. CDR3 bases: TGTGCCTGGAGTGTACGGGCGCTTTTGCCCCAGCATTTT.

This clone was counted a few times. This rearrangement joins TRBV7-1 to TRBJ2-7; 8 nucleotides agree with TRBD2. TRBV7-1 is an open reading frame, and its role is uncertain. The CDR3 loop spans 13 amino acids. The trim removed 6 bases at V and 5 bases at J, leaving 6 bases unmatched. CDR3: CASRRLAIHEQYF. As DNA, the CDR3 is TGTGCCAGCAGGCGACTAGCGATCCACGAGCAGTACTTC.